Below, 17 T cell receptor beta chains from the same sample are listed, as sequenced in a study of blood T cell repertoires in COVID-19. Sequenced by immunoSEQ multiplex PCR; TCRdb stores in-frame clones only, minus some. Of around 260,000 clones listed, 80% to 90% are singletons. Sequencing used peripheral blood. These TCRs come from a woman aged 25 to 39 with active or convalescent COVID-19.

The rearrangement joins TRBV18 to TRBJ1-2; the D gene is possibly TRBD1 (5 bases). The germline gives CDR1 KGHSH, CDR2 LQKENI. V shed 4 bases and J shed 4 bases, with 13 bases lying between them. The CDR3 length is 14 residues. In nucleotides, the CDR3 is TGTGCCAGCTCACAGGCAGGGAGGGTCTATGGCTACACCTTC. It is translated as CASSQAGRVYGYTF.

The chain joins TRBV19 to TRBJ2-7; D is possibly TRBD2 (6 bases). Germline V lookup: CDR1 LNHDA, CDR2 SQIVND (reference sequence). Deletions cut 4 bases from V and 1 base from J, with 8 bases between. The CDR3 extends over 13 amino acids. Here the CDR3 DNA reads TGTGCCAGTAGTACCGGGAGATCCTACGAGCAGTACTTC. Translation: CASSTGRSYEQYF.

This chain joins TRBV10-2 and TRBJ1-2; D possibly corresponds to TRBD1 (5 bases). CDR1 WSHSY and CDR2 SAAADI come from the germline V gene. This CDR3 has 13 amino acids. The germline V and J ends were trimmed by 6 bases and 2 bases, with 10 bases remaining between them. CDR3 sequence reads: CASRDNTNYGYTF. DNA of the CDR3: TGCGCCAGCAGGGACAATACCAACTATGGCTACACCTTC.

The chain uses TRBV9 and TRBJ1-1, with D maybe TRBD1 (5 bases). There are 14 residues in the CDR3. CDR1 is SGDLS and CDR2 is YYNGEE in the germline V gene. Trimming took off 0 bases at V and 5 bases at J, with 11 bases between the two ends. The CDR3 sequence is CASSVADSVTEAFF. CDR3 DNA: TGTGCCAGCAGCGTAGCCGACAGTGTGACTGAAGCTTTCTTT.

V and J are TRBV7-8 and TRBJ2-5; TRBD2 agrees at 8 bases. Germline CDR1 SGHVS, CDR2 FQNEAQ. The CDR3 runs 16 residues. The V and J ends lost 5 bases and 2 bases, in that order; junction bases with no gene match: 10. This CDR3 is CASSPTAGGGQETQYF. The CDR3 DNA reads TGTGCCAGCAGCCCGACCGCGGGGGGTGGGCAAGAGACCCAGTACTTC. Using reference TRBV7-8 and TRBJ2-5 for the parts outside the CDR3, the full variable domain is GAGVSQSPRYKVAKRGQDVALRCDPISGHVSLFWYQQALGQGPEFLTYFQNEAQLDKSGLPSDRFFAERPEGSVSTLKIQRTQQEDSAVYLCASSPTAGGGQETQYFGPGTRLLVL.

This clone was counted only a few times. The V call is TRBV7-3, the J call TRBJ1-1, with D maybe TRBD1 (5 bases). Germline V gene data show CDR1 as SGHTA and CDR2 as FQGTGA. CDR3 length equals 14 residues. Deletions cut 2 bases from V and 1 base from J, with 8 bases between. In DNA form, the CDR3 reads TGTGCCAGCAGCTTATGGCAGGGGAACACTGAAGCTTTCTTT. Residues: CASSLWQGNTEAFF. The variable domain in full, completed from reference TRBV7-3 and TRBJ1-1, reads GAGVSQTPSNKVTEKGKYVELRCDPISGHTALYWYRQSLGQGPEFLIYFQGTGAADDSGLPNDRFFAVRPEGSVSTLKIQRTERGDSAVYLCASSLWQGNTEAFFGQGTRLTVV.

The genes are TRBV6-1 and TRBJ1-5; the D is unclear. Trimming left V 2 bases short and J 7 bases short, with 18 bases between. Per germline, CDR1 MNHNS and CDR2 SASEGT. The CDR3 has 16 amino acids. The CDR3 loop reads CASSELRPLTGQPQHF. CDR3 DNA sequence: TGTGCCAGCAGTGAATTACGGCCCTTAACGGGGCAGCCCCAGCATTTT.

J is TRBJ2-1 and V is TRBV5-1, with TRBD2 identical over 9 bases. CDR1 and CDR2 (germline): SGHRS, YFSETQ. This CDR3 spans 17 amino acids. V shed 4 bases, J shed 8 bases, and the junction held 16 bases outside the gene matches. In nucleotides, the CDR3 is TGCGCCAGCAGCCGACTATCGGTAGCGGGGGTGGAGGATGAGCAGTTCTTC. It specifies CASSRLSVAGVEDEQFF.

CDR3 loop: CASSRRTGESGELFF. The CDR3, as DNA: TGTGCCAGCTCACGCCGGACAGGGGAGAGCGGGGAGCTGTTTTTT. This chain links TRBV18 with TRBJ2-2, with 9 bases matching TRBD1. The CDR3 spans 15 residues. Germline V gene data show CDR1 as KGHSH and CDR2 as LQKENI. Trimming took 4 bases from V and 7 from J; bases not matched to a gene: 7.

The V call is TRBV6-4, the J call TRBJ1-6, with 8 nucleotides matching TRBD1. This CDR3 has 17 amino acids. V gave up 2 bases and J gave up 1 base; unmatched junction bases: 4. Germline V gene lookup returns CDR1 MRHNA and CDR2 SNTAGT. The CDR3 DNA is TGTGCCAGCAGTGACCGGACAGGGTCGTCCTATAATTCACCCCTCCACTTT. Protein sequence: CASSDRTGSSYNSPLHF.

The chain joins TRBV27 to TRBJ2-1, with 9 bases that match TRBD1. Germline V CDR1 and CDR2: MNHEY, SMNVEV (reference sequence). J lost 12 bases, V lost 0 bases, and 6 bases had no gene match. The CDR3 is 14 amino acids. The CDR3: CASSLSRDRARQFF. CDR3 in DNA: TGTGCCAGCAGTTTATCCAGGGACAGGGCCAGGCAGTTCTTC.

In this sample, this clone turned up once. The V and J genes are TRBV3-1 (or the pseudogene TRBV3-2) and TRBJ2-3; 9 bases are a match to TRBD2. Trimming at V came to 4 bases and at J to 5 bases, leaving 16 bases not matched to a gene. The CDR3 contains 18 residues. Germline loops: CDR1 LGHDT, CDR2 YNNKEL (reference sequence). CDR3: CASSLHRVDSGGQDTQYF. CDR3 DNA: TGTGCCAGCAGCCTACATCGTGTTGATAGCGGGGGTCAAGATACGCAGTATTTT.

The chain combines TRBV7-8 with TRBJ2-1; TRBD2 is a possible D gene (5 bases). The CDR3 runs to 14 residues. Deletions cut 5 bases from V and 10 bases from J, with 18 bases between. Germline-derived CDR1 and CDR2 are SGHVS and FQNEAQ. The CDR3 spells CASSPHEGSKEQFF. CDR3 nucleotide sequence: TGTGCCAGCAGCCCACATGAGGGTAGCAAGGAGCAGTTCTTC.

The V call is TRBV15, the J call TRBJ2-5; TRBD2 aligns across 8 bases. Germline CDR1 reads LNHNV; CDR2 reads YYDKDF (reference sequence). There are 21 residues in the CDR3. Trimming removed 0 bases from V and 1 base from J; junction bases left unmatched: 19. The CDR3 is CATSRDGSGDRWTSFQETQYF. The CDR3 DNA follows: TGTGCCACCAGCAGAGATGGGAGTGGGGATCGATGGACTAGCTTCCAAGAGACCCAGTACTTC. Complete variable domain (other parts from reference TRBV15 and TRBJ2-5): DAMVIQNPRYQVTQFGKPVTLSCSQTLNHNVMYWYQQKSSQAPKLLFHYYDKDFNNEADTPDNFQSRRPNTSFCFLDIRSPGLGDTAMYLCATSRDGSGDRWTSFQETQYFGPGTRLLVL.

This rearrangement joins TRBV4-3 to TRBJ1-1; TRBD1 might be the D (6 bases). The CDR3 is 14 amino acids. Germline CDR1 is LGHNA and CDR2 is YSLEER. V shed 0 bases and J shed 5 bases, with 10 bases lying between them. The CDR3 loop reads CASSQDRGRTEAFF. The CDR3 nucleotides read TGCGCCAGCAGCCAAGATAGGGGGAGAACTGAAGCTTTCTTT.

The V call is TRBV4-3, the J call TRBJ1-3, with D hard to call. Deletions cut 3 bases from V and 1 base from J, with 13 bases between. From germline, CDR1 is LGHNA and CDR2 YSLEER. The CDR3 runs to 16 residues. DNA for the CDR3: TGCGCCAGCAGCCACACCGGGCGGGGTTCTGGAAACACCATATATTTT. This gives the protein CASSHTGRGSGNTIYF.

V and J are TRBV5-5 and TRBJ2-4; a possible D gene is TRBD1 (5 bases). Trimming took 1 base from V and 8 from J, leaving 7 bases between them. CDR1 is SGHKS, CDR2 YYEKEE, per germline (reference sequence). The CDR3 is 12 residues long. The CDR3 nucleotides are TGTGCCAGCAGCTTGAAGACAGACATTCAGTACTTC. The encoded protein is CASSLKTDIQYF.